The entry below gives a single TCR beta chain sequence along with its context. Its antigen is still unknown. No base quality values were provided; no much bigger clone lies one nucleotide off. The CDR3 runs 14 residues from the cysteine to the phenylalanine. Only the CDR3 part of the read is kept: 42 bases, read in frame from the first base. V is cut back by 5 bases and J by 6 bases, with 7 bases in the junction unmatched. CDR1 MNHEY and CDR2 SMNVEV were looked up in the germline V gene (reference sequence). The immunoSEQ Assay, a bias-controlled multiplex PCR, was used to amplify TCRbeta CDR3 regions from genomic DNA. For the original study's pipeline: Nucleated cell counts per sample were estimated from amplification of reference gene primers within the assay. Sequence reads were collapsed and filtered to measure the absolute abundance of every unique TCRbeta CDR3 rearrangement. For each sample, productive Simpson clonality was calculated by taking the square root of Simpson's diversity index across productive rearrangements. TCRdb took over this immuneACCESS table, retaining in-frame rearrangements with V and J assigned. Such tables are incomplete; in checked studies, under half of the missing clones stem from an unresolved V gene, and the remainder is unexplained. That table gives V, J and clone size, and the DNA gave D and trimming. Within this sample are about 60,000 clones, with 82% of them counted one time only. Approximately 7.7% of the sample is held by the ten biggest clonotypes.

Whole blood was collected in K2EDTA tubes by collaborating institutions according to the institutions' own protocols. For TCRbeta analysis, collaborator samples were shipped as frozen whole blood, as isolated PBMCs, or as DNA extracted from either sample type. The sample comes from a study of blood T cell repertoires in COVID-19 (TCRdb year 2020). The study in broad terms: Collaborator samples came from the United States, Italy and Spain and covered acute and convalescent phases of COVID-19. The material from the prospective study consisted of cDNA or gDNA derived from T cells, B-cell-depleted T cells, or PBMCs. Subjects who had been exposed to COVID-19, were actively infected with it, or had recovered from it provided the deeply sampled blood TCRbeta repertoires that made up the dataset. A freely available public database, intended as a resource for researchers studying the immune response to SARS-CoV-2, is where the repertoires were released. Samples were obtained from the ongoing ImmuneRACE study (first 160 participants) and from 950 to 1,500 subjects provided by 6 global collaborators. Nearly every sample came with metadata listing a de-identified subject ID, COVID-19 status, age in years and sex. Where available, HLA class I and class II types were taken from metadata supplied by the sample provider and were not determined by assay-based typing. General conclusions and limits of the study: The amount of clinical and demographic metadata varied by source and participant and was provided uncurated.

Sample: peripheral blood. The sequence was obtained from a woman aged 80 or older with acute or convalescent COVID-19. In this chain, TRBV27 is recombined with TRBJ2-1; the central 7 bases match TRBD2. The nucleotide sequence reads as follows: TGTGCCAGCAGTCCCGGACTAGTAGGCAATGAGCAGTTCTTC. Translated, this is CASSPGLVGNEQFF.